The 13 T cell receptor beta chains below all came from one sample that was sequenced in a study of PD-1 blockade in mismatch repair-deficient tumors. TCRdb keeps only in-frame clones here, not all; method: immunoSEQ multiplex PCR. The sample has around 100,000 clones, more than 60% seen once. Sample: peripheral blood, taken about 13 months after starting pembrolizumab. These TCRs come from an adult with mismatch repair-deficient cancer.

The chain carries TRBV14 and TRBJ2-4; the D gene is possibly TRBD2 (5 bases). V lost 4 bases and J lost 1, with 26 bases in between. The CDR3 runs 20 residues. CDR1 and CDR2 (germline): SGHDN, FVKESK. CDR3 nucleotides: TGTGCCAGCAGCCTCCTAAGAGGTGCGGACTTCCTTAGGGCCAAAAACATTCAGTACTTC. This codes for CASSLLRGADFLRAKNIQYF. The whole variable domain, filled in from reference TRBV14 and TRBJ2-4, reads EAGVTQFPSHSVIEKGQTVTLRCDPISGHDNLYWYRRVMGKEIKFLLHFVKESKQDESGMPNNRFLAERTGGTYSTLKVQPAELEDSGVYFCASSLLRGADFLRAKNIQYFGAGTRLSVL.

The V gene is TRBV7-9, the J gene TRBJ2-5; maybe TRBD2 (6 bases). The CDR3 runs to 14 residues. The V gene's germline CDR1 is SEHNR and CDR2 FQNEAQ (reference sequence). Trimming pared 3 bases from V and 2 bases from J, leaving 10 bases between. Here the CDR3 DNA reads TGTGCCAGCAGCTTTGGCGGGATTCAAGAGACCCAGTACTTC. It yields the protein CASSFGGIQETQYF.

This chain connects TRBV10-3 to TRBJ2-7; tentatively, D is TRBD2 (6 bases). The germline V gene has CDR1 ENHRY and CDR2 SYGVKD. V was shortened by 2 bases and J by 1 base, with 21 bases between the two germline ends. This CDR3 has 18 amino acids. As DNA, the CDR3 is TGTGCCATCAGTGAGCCGAGGACCGGGACTCCCGGGTCCTACGAGCAGTACTTC. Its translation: CAISEPRTGTPGSYEQYF.

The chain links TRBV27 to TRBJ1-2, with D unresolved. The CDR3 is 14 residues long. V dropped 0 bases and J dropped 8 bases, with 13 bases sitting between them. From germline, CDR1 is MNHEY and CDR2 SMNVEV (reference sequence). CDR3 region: CASSLSVQRDGYTF. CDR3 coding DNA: TGTGCCAGCAGTTTATCGGTACAGCGCGACGGCTACACCTTC.

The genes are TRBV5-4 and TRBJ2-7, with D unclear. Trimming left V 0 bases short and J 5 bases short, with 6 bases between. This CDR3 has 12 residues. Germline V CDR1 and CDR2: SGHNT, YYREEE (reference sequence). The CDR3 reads CASSLGWDEQYF. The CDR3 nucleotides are TGTGCCAGCAGCTTGGGGTGGGACGAGCAGTACTTC.

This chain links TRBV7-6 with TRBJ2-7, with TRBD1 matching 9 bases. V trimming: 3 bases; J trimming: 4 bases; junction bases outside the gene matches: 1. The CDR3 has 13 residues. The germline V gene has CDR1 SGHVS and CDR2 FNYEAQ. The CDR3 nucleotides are TGTGCCAGCAGCTTCGGACAGGGGTACGAGCAGTACTTC. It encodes CASSFGQGYEQYF.

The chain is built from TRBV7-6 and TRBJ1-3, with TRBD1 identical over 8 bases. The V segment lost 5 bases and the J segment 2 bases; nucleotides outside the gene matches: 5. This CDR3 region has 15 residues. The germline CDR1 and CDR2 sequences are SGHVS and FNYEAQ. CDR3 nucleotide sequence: TGTGCCAGCAGCCGTCAGACAGGGGCTGGAAACACCATATATTTT. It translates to CASSRQTGAGNTIYF.

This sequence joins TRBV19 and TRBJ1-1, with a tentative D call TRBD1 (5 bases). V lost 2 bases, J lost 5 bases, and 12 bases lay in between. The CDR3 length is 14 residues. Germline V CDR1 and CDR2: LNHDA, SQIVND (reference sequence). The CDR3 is CASSIRGRVTEAFF. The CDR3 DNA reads TGTGCCAGTAGTATACGTGGCAGGGTTACTGAAGCTTTCTTT. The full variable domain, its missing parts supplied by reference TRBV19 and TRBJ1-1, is DGGITQSPKYLFRKEGQNVTLSCEQNLNHDAMYWYRQDPGQGLRLIYYSQIVNDFQKGDIAEGYSVSREKKESFPLTVTSAQKNPTAFYLCASSIRGRVTEAFFGQGTRLTVV.

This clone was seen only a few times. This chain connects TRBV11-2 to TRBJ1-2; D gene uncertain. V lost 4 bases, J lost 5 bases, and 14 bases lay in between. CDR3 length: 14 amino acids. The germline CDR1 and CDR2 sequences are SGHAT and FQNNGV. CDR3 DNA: TGTGCCAGCAGCTGGACGGACGGCCCTTATGGCTACACCTTC. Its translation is CASSWTDGPYGYTF. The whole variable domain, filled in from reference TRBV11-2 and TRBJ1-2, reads EAGVAQSPRYKIIEKRQSVAFWCNPISGHATLYWYQQILGQGPKLLIQFQNNGVVDDSQLPKDRFSAERLKGVDSTLKIQPAKLEDSAVYLCASSWTDGPYGYTFGSGTRLTVV.

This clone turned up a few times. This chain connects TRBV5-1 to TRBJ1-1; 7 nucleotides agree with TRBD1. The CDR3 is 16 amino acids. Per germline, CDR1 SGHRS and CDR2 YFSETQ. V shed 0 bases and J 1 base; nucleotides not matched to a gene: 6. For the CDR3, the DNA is TGCGCCAGCAGCTTGGCGACAGGGATGAAGAACACTGAAGCTTTCTTT. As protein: CASSLATGMKNTEAFF.

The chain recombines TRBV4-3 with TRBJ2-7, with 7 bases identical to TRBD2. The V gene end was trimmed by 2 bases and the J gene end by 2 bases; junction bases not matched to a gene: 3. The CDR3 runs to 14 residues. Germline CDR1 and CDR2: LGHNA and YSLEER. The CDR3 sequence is CASSQRGDAYEQYF. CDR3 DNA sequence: TGCGCCAGCAGCCAACGGGGGGACGCCTACGAGCAGTACTTC.

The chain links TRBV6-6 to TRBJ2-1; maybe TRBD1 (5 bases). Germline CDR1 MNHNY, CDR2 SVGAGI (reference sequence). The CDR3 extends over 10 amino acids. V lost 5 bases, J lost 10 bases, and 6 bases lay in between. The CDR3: CASSKGEQFF. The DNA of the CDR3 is TGTGCCAGCAGTAAGGGGGAGCAGTTCTTC.

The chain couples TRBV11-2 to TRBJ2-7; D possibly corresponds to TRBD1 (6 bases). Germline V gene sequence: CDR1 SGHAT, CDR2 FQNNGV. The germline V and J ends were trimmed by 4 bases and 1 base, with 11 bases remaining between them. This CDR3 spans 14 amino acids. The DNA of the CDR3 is TGTGCCAGCAGCTCCCGCGGACAGTCCTACGAGCAGTACTTC. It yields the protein CASSSRGQSYEQYF.